What follows are 16 T cell receptor beta chains derived from one specimen sequenced in a study of T and B cells in COVID-19 patients. TRB rearrangements were amplified by multiplex PCR with BIOMED2 TRB-A/B primers. Each CDR3 protein is one row after TCRdb ran MiXCR on the multiplex PCR reads. The data show around 6,200 distinct CDR3 sequences, roughly 32% seen once. Blood genomic DNA input for TRB amplification was about 250-550 ng. The specimen sequenced was blood. These receptors all come from a human donor with active COVID-19.

As concerns this clonotype: A much more abundant neighbour one base away suggests this may be a read error. The chain carries TRBV6-1 and TRBJ2-7; D remains ambiguous. Germline V gene lookup returns CDR1 MNHNS and CDR2 SASEGT. This CDR3 comprises 10 residues. The CDR3 is CASSSYGQYF. CDR3 bases: TGTGCCAGCAGTTCCTACGGGCAGTACTTC.

This chain uses TRBV19 with TRBJ1-4, with no clear D. V was shortened by 4 bases and J by 5 bases, with 11 bases between the two germline ends. The CDR3 is 14 residues long. CDR1 LNHDA and CDR2 SQIVND come from the germline V gene (reference sequence). DNA for the CDR3: TGTGCCAGTAGTACGAGAAATGGGAATGAAAAACTGTTTTTT. As protein: CASSTRNGNEKLFF.

The CDR3: CAWRPPGAGNTIYF. The CDR3 DNA follows: TGTGCCTGGAGGCCCCCAGGGGCTGGAAACACCATATATTTT. The chain is built from TRBV30 and TRBJ1-3; a possible D gene is TRBD1 (6 bases). Trimming took 3 bases from V and 2 from J, leaving 11 bases between them. Germline V gives CDR1 GTSNPN, CDR2 SVGIG (reference sequence). The CDR3 extends over 14 amino acids.

V and J are TRBV7-9 and TRBJ1-4; D is unresolved. CDR3 length equals 17 residues. The germline V gene encodes CDR1 SEHNR and CDR2 FQNEAQ (reference sequence). Between the trimmed V and J ends, which lost 3 bases and 5 bases, there was a span of 19 bases. The CDR3 loop is CASSFLTSGQQNEKLFF. The CDR3, as DNA: TGTGCCAGCAGCTTTCTCACCTCCGGCCAGCAAAATGAAAAACTGTTTTTT.

The rearrangement uses TRBV19 and TRBJ1-1, with TRBD1 matching over 9 bases. The junction had 5 bases not matched to a gene; V was cut back by 2 bases and J by 7 bases. From germline, CDR1 is LNHDA and CDR2 SQIVND (reference sequence). The CDR3 has 14 amino acids. Here the CDR3 reads CASSITGGSGEAFF. The CDR3 DNA reads TGTGCCAGTAGTATAACAGGGGGCAGTGGTGAAGCTTTCTTT.

The V gene is TRBV10-3, the J gene TRBJ2-3, with D perhaps TRBD1 (6 bases). This CDR3 has 15 amino acids. CDR1 ENHRY and CDR2 SYGVKD come from the germline V gene. V lost 2 bases and J lost 1, with 10 bases in between. The CDR3 DNA sequence: TGTGCCATCAGTGAGGGGGGCGAGGGCACAGATACGCAGTATTTT. This translates into CAISEGGEGTDTQYF.

The chain combines TRBV14 with TRBJ2-4; 9 nucleotides align to TRBD2. The CDR3 runs 14 residues. Trimming removed 1 base from V and 9 bases from J; junction bases left unmatched: 4. Germline V gives CDR1 SGHDN, CDR2 FVKESK. The CDR3 nucleotides read TGTGCCAGCAGCCAAGCTAGCGGGAAGGGCATTCAGTACTTC. Translating gives CASSQASGKGIQYF.

In DNA, the CDR3 is TGTGCCAGCAGTTCCCCTCCGTCTGGTGCAGATACGCAGTATTTT. Translating it yields CASSSPPSGADTQYF. The chain joins TRBV27 to TRBJ2-3; D not certain. CDR1 is MNHEY and CDR2 is SMNVEV in the germline V gene (reference sequence). The CDR3 is 15 amino acids. Trimming pared 4 bases from V and 4 bases from J, leaving 15 bases between.

The gene calls are TRBV20-1 and TRBJ1-4; 7 nucleotides align to TRBD1. J gave up 7 bases and V 7 bases, and 12 bases lay outside the gene matches. Germline V gives CDR1 DFQATT, CDR2 SNEGSKA (reference sequence). This CDR3 has 14 residues. As DNA, the CDR3 is TGCAGTGGTAGGGGGGGAGGGGGCATTGAAAAACTGTTTTTT. Its translation: CSGRGGGGIEKLFF.

CDR3: CASSREGGDDEKLFF. CDR3 coding DNA: TGCGCCAGCAGCCGAGAGGGAGGGGACGATGAAAAACTGTTTTTT. The chain has TRBV4-3 and TRBJ1-4, with D maybe TRBD1 (5 bases). V was pared by 4 bases and J by 6 bases, with 15 bases between. Germline V gene lookup returns CDR1 LGHNA and CDR2 YSLEER. The CDR3 covers 15 residues.

As for this clonotype: Since a much larger clone is just one base distant, this may be a read error. The V and J genes are TRBV29-1 and TRBJ2-3; 8 nucleotides align to TRBD1. The V gene's germline CDR1 is SQVTM and CDR2 ANQGSEA. The CDR3 runs 14 residues. The CDR3 coding sequence is TGCAGCGCAGGGGGCCTAGCGAGCACAGATTCGCAGTATTTT. It encodes CSAGGLASTDSQYF.

The chain recombines TRBV20-1 with TRBJ1-1, with D perhaps TRBD1 (6 bases). CDR3 length: 13 residues. Germline CDR1 is DFQATT and CDR2 is SNEGSKA (reference sequence). V was shortened by 3 bases and J by 1 base, with 9 bases between the two germline ends. The CDR3 spells CSASQGSNTEAFF. The CDR3 DNA sequence: TGCAGTGCTAGCCAGGGGTCGAACACTGAAGCTTTCTTT.

The rearrangement joins TRBV11-1 to TRBJ1-2; no clear D gene. The germline V gene encodes CDR1 SGHAT and CDR2 FQDESV (reference sequence). The ends were cut back, 5 bases at V and 4 bases at J, with 17 bases in the middle. The CDR3 consists of 15 residues. The CDR3 here is CASSAGFIGAYGYTF. The CDR3 DNA reads as TGTGCCAGCAGCGCCGGGTTCATCGGCGCCTATGGCTACACCTTC.

There are a few counts of this clonotype. The genes are TRBV6-1 and TRBJ2-5; D assignment may be TRBD1 or TRBD2 (5 bases each). CDR3 length: 16 amino acids. The V and J ends lost 6 bases and 5 bases respectively, with 22 bases between them. Germline CDR1 and CDR2: MNHNS and SASEGT. CDR3 in amino acids: CASRQPSGTGAETQYF. DNA for the CDR3: TGTGCCAGCAGACAACCGAGCGGCACCGGGGCGGAGACCCAGTACTTC.

In this sample, this clonotype is medium-sized. The rearrangement uses TRBV12-3 or TRBV12-4 and TRBJ2-7; D possibly uses TRBD1 or TRBD2 (5 bases each). CDR3 length equals 12 residues. The germline V and J ends were trimmed by 5 bases and 6 bases, with 11 bases remaining between them. The CDR3 loop reads CASSGDDREQYF. CDR3 DNA sequence: TGTGCCAGCAGTGGGGACGATCGCGAGCAGTACTTC.

In this sample, this clonotype turned up a few times. The chain uses TRBV6-5 and TRBJ1-6; D remains unclear. From germline, CDR1 is MNHEY and CDR2 SVGAGI. The CDR3 covers 18 residues. Trimming stripped 0 bases from V and 0 bases from J, with 12 bases between. The CDR3 loop reads CASSYSSGASSYNSPLHF. The CDR3 nucleotides are TGTGCCAGCAGTTACTCCTCCGGAGCCAGCTCCTATAATTCACCCCTCCACTTT.